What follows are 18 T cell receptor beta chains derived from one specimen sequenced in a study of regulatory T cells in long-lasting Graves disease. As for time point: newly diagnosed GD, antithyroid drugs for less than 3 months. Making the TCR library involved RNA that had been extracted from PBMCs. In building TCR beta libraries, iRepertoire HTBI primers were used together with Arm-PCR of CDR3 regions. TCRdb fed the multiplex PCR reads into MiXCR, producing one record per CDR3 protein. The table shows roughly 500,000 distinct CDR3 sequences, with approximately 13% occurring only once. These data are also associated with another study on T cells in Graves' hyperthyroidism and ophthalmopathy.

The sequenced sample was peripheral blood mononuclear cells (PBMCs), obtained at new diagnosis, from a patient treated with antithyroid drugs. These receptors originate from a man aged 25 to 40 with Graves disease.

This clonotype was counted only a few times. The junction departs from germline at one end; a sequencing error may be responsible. CDR3 loop: CASSQGGGRAGAETQYF. In DNA, the CDR3 is TGCGCCAGCAGCCAAGGGGGCGGGAGGGCCGGTGCAGAGACCCAGTACTTC. J is TRBJ2-5 and V is TRBV11-2, with TRBD2 matching 9 bases. Germline loops: CDR1 SGHAT, CDR2 FQNNGV. This CDR3 region has 17 residues.

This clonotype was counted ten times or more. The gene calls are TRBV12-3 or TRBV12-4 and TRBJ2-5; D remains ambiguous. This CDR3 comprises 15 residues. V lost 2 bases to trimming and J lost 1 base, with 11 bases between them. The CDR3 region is CASSLPPGSQETQYF. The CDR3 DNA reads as TGTGCCAGCAGTTTACCCCCAGGCAGCCAAGAGACCCAGTACTTC.

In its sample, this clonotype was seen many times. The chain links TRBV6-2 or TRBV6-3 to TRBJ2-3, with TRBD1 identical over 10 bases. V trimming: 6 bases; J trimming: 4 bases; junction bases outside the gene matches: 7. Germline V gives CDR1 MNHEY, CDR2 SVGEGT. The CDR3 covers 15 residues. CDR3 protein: CASRVTGGDSDTQYF. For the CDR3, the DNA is TGTGCCAGCAGAGTGACAGGGGGCGACTCAGATACGCAGTATTTT.

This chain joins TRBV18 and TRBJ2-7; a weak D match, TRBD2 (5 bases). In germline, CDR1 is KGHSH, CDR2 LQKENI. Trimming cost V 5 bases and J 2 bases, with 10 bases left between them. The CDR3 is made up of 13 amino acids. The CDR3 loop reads CASSSDGTYEQYF. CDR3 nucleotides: TGTGCCAGCTCATCGGACGGGACCTACGAGCAGTACTTC. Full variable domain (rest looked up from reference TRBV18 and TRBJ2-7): NAGVMQNPRHLVRRRGQEARLRCSPMKGHSHVYWYRQLPEEGLKFMVYLQKENIIDESGMPKERFSAEFPKEGPSILRIQQVVRGDSAAYFCASSSDGTYEQYFGPGTRLTVT.

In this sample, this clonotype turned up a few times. Here the CDR3 reads CASSHGGAQYF. The CDR3, as DNA: TGTGCCAGCAGCCACGGAGGAGCCCAGTACTTC. This chain joins TRBV6-1 and TRBJ2-5, with D perhaps TRBD2 (5 bases). There are 11 residues in the CDR3. The V gene's germline CDR1 is MNHNS and CDR2 SASEGT. The V end lost 6 bases, the J end lost 9 bases, and 11 bases lay between the germline ends.

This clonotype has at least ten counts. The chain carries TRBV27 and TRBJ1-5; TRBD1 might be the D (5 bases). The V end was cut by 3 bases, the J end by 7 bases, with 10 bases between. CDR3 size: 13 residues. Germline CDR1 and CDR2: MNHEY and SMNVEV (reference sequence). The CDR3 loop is CASSFFEGQPQHF. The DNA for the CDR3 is TGTGCCAGCAGTTTCTTCGAGGGGCAGCCCCAGCATTTT.

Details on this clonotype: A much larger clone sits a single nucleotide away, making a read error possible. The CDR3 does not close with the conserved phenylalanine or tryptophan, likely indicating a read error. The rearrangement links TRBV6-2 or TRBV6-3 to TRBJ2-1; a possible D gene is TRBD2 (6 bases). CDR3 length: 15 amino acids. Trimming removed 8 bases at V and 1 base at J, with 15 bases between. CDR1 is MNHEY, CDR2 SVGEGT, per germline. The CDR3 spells CASRRPSASYNEQFS. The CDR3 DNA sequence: TGTGCCAGCCGAAGGCCTAGCGCTTCCTACAATGAGCAGTTCTCC.

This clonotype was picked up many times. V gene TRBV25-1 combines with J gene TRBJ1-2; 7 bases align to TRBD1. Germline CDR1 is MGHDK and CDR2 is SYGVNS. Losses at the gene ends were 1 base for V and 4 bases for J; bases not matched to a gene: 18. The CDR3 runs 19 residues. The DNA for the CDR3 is TGTGCCAGCAGTGAATGGGGTGCCATCCGGGACAGAATTACCTATGGCTACACCTTC. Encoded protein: CASSEWGAIRDRITYGYTF.

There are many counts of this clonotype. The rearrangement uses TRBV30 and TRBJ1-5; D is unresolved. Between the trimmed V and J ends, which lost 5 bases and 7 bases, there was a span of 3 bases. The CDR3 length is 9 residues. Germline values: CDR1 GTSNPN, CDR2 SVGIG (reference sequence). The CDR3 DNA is TGTGCCTGGTGGCAGCCCCAGCATTTT. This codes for CAWWQPQHF.

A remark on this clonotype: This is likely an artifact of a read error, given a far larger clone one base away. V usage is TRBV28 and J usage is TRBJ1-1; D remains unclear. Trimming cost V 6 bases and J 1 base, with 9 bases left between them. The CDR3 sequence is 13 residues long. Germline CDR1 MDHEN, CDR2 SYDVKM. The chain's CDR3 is CASSSNSNTEAFF. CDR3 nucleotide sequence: TGTGCCAGCAGCTCAAACTCGAACACTGAAGCTTTCTTT.

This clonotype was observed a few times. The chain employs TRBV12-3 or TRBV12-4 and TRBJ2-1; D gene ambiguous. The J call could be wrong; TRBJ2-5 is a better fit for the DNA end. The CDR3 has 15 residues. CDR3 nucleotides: TGTGCCAGCAGTGAGCTGACGGCGAACCAAGAGACCCAGTACTTC. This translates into CASSELTANQETQYF.

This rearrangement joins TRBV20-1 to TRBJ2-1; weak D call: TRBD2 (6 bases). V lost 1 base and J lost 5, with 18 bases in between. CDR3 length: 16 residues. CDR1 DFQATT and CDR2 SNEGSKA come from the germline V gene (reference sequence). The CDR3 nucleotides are TGCAGTGCTAGAGTAAGTTTGGCGGGAAACCACAATGAGCAGTTCTTC. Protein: CSARVSLAGNHNEQFF.

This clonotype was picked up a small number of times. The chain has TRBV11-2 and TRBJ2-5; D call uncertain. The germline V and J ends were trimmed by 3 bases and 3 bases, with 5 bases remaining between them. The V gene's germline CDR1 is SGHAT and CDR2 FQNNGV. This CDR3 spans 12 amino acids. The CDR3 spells CASSLSEETQYF. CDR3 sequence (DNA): TGTGCCAGCAGCTTGTCAGAAGAGACCCAGTACTTC.

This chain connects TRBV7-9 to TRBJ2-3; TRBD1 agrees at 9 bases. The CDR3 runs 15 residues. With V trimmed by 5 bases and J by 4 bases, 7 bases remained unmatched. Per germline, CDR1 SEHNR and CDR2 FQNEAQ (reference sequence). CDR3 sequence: CASSHRDRVADTQYF. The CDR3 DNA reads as TGTGCCAGCAGCCACCGGGACAGGGTAGCAGATACGCAGTATTTT.

The CDR3 sequence is CASRLPPGRRGGYTF. The CDR3 DNA is TGTGCCAGCAGATTACCCCCGGGACGGAGGGGGGGCTACACCTTC. The rearrangement links TRBV6-1 to TRBJ1-2, with D maybe TRBD1 (6 bases). V lost 6 bases and J lost 8, with 22 bases in between. CDR1 and CDR2 (germline): MNHNS, SASEGT. The CDR3 loop spans 15 amino acids.

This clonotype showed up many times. The DNA for the CDR3 is TGTGCCAGCAGCCGAGGGAGGACTGGCACTGAAGCTTTCTTT. It specifies CASSRGRTGTEAFF. The V gene is TRBV3-1, the J gene TRBJ1-1; D ambiguous. V was cut by 4 bases and J by 4 bases, with 13 bases left in between. The germline V gene has CDR1 LGHDT and CDR2 YNNKEL (reference sequence). This CDR3 contains 14 residues.

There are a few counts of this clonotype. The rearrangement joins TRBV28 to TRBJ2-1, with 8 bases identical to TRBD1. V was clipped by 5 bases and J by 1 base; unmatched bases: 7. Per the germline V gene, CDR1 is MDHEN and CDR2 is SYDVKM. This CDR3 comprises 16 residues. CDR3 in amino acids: CASSEGQGMSYNEQFF. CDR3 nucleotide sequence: TGTGCCAGCAGTGAAGGACAGGGAATGTCCTACAATGAGCAGTTCTTC.

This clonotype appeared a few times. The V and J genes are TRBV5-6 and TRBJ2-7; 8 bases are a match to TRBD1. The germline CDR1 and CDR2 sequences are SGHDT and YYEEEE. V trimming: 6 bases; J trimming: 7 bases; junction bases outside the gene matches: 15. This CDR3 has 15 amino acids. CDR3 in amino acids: CASNHLGRGQREQYF. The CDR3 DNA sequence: TGTGCCAGCAACCATCTGGGCAGGGGGCAGCGGGAGCAGTACTTC.